This T cell receptor (beta chain) was observed in a study of blood T cell repertoires in COVID-19. Trimming at V came to 6 bases and at J to 4 bases, leaving 7 bases not matched to a gene. Germline V gene lookup returns CDR1 SNHLY and CDR2 FYNNEI. This CDR3 has 15 amino acids. Clones were sequenced by immunoSEQ multiplex PCR, and TCRdb holds only the in-frame ones, with some missing. The data contain about 130,000 clones, over 75% of them singletons. The sample comprised peripheral blood. The TCR comes from a woman older than 75 with acute or convalescent COVID-19. The V call is TRBV2, the J call TRBJ2-1; TRBD2 matches at 9 bases. The CDR3 sequence is CASRVSGGLYNEQFF. The DNA of the CDR3 is TGTGCCAGCAGGGTTAGCGGGGGCCTTTACAATGAGCAGTTCTTC.